The present entry profiles one TCR beta chain with its context. The data are from a study of cytotoxic CD8 clonotypes in ibrutinib-treated CLL. In the study overall: Sequenced samples delivered averages of roughly 260,000 productive templates and roughly 100,000 productive rearrangements.

Germline V gene data show CDR1 as LNHDA and CDR2 as SQIVND (reference sequence). The CDR3 is 15 amino acids. After removal of 6 bases from V and 8 bases from J, the junction contained 8 bases not matched to a gene. The assay was immunoSEQ multiplex PCR, and TCRdb's table has in-frame clones only and misses some. The table includes approximately 320,000 clones, 60% to 80% detected once. Material: PBMCs, obtained after 36 months of ibrutinib treatment. V is TRBV19 and J is TRBJ1-4; 11 bases fit TRBD1. The receptor was isolated from a human donor with chronic lymphocytic leukemia. The CDR3 DNA reads as TGTGCCAGTAGGACCTCGGGACAGGGGGACGAAAAACTGTTTTTT. Protein sequence: CASRTSGQGDEKLFF. Based on the CDR3 plus reference TRBV19 and TRBJ1-4, the full variable domain is DGGITQSPKYLFRKEGQNVTLSCEQNLNHDAMYWYRQDPGQGLRLIYYSQIVNDFQKGDIAEGYSVSREKKESFPLTVTSAQKNPTAFYLCASRTSGQGDEKLFFGSGTQLSVL.